This entry lists 20 T cell receptor beta chains sequenced from one sample in a study of T-cell memory formation after mild COVID-19. In TCRdb, the 5' RACE reads were re-called with MiXCR into one record per CDR3 protein. Of roughly 450,000 distinct CDR3 sequences in the sample, over 15% were seen once. The sample was PBMCs or a T cell subset sorted from them (not recorded which). The origin of the receptors is an adult woman who had mild COVID-19 (a few samples of this study predate the infection). Cell type and time point are not known.

The J gene is TRBJ2-3, the V gene TRBV15, with a weak D call TRBD2 (6 bases). The germline V and J ends were trimmed by 8 bases and 4 bases, with 16 bases remaining between them. The CDR3 runs 14 residues. Germline V gene data show CDR1 as LNHNV and CDR2 as YYDKDF (reference sequence). The CDR3 nucleotides read TGTGCCACCTTACGGACTAAGTTGGCAGATACGCAGTATTTT. Amino acids: CATLRTKLADTQYF.

This clonotype occurred a few times. This rearrangement joins TRBV24-1 to TRBJ2-1; 8 bases are shared with TRBD1. This CDR3 has 15 amino acids. With V trimmed by 3 bases and J by 7 bases, 7 bases remained unmatched. From germline, CDR1 is KGHDR and CDR2 SFDVKD. The CDR3 region has the DNA TGTGCCACCAGTGATCGGGACAGGAGGTTGAATGAGCAGTTCTTC. Residues: CATSDRDRRLNEQFF.

This clonotype was detected only a few times. V usage is TRBV5-6 and J usage is TRBJ2-5; D uncertain. The CDR3 spans 16 residues. Trimming shortened V by 0 bases and J by 5 bases, and 17 bases separated the two germline ends. Per the germline V gene, CDR1 is SGHDT and CDR2 is YYEEEE. In DNA form, the CDR3 reads TGTGCCAGCAGCTTGGTTGAGCGTGACCTCCTCGAGACCCAGTACTTC. Protein product: CASSLVERDLLETQYF.

This clonotype was recorded many times. This chain connects TRBV30 to TRBJ2-2; 7 nucleotides line up with TRBD1. J was trimmed by 6 bases and V by 3 bases; bases with no gene match: 10. There are 15 residues in the CDR3. Looked up from germline, CDR1 is GTSNPN and CDR2 is SVGIG (reference sequence). This CDR3 is CAWRETGFVPGELFF. DNA of the CDR3: TGTGCCTGGAGAGAGACAGGGTTCGTCCCCGGGGAGCTGTTTTTT.

This clonotype was observed at least ten times. The chain uses TRBV7-2 and TRBJ2-7; TRBD2 matches 8 bases. CDR3 length: 15 residues. J gave up 2 bases and V 1 base, and 4 bases lay outside the gene matches. Germline V gene sequence: CDR1 SGHTA, CDR2 FQGNSA. This chain's CDR3 is CASSLVGSGAYEQYF. CDR3 bases: TGTGCCAGCAGCTTAGTTGGTAGCGGGGCCTACGAGCAGTACTTC.

This clonotype has ten or more counts. V gene TRBV25-1 combines with J gene TRBJ2-7; no reliable D call. CDR3 size: 13 residues. Germline V gene data show CDR1 as MGHDK and CDR2 as SYGVNS. Trimming removed 3 bases from V and 0 bases from J, with 6 bases in between. CDR3 sequence reads: CASSDPSSYEQYF. The CDR3 DNA is TGTGCCAGCAGTGACCCCTCCTCCTACGAGCAGTACTTC.

A few counts support this clonotype. CDR3 sequence (DNA): TGTGCCACCAGCAGAGAGGCTAGCGGGTATAGCACAGATACGCAGTATTTT. It encodes CATSREASGYSTDTQYF. The chain links TRBV15 to TRBJ2-3; the match to TRBD2 covers 8 bases. This CDR3 has 17 amino acids. The junction had 5 bases not matched to a gene; V was cut back by 0 bases and J by 0 bases. Germline V gives CDR1 LNHNV, CDR2 YYDKDF (reference sequence).

This clonotype has just a few counts. The CDR3 spells CASSLAGASGYEQYF. CDR3 bases: TGCGCCAGCAGCTTGGCCGGTGCTAGCGGGTACGAGCAGTACTTC. This chain connects TRBV5-1 to TRBJ2-7; 8 bases are a match to TRBD2. The CDR3 contains 15 residues. The ends lost 0 bases at V and 4 bases at J; junction bases unmatched: 6. Germline CDR1 reads SGHRS; CDR2 reads YFSETQ.

The gene calls are TRBV6-2 or TRBV6-3 and TRBJ2-7; tentative D call: TRBD2 (6 bases). V lost 2 bases and J lost 3, with 14 bases in between. This CDR3 is built from 15 residues. CDR1 is MNHEY, CDR2 SVGEGT, per germline. The chain's CDR3 is CASSYVGGASYEQYF. CDR3 nucleotide sequence: TGTGCCAGCAGTTACGTCGGCGGGGCAAGCTACGAGCAGTACTTC.

This clonotype was seen ten or more times. The J gene is TRBJ1-1, the V gene TRBV29-1; D is uncertain. In germline, CDR1 is SQVTM, CDR2 ANQGSEA. Trimming took 5 bases from V and 2 from J, leaving 6 bases between them. The CDR3 is 11 amino acids. The CDR3 coding sequence is TGCAGCGTTCGGGGAAACACTGAAGCTTTCTTT. Protein: CSVRGNTEAFF.

This clonotype was detected a few times. The genes are TRBV20-1 and TRBJ2-1; 8 positions agree with TRBD2. This CDR3 has 16 residues. V lost 2 bases, J lost 6 bases, and 12 bases stayed unmatched. Germline V gene lookup returns CDR1 DFQATT and CDR2 SNEGSKA (reference sequence). CDR3 protein: CSARLAGYLLSNEQFF. CDR3 DNA: TGCAGTGCTAGACTAGCGGGTTATCTCCTAAGCAATGAGCAGTTCTTC.

This clonotype was detected a few times. The chain is built from TRBV29-1 and TRBJ1-2, with 10 nucleotides matching TRBD1. J was trimmed by 3 bases and V by 7 bases; bases with no gene match: 11. The CDR3 consists of 15 residues. Germline lookup yields CDR1 SQVTM and CDR2 ANQGSEA. DNA of the CDR3: TGCAGCGCCTACTCCGGGACAGGGGATCACTATGGCTACACCTTC. Translating it yields CSAYSGTGDHYGYTF.

This clonotype was observed a few times. The J gene is TRBJ1-5, the V gene TRBV20-1; D perhaps matches TRBD1 (6 bases). Germline V lookup: CDR1 DFQATT, CDR2 SNEGSKA (reference sequence). The CDR3 length is 16 residues. V gave up 0 bases and J gave up 2 bases, with 14 bases separating them. This CDR3 is CSAREQGSFGNQPQHF. CDR3 nucleotides: TGCAGTGCTAGAGAACAGGGTTCCTTTGGCAATCAGCCCCAGCATTTT.

The gene calls are TRBV6-2 or TRBV6-3 and TRBJ2-2; D uncertain. The germline V gene encodes CDR1 MNHEY and CDR2 SVGEGT. The CDR3 consists of 14 residues. V gave up 0 bases and J gave up 4 bases, with 6 bases separating them. The CDR3, as DNA: TGTGCCAGCAGTTACTCTAGCATCACCGGGGAGCTGTTTTTT. Protein: CASSYSSITGELFF.

This clonotype came up many times. The rearrangement links TRBV15 to TRBJ2-7, with a weak D call TRBD1 (6 bases). The V end lost 2 bases, the J end lost 3 bases, and 14 bases lay between the germline ends. The germline V gene encodes CDR1 LNHNV and CDR2 YYDKDF (reference sequence). CDR3 length: 15 amino acids. The CDR3 DNA reads as TGTGCCACCAGCAGATATACAGGGAAAGGCTACGAGCAGTACTTC. This gives the protein CATSRYTGKGYEQYF.

The V and J genes are TRBV19 and TRBJ2-1, with D perhaps TRBD1 (5 bases). Trimming left V 3 bases short and J 4 bases short, with 7 bases between. Germline assignment: CDR1 LNHDA and CDR2 SQIVND (reference sequence). This CDR3 contains 13 residues. In DNA form, the CDR3 reads TGTGCCAGTAGTATCCCAGGGTACAATGAGCAGTTCTTC. Encoded protein: CASSIPGYNEQFF.

The chain recombines TRBV19 with TRBJ2-3; D gene uncertain. This CDR3 contains 14 residues. V was clipped by 5 bases and J by 7 bases, with 16 bases between them. Looked up from germline, CDR1 is LNHDA and CDR2 is SQIVND (reference sequence). The CDR3 DNA reads as TGTGCCAGTAGTCTGGACGAAGGCCCTAATACGCAGTATTTT. This encodes CASSLDEGPNTQYF.

Ten or more counts support this clonotype. The gene calls are TRBV7-3 and TRBJ2-7; 9 bases line up with TRBD1. The CDR3 length is 14 residues. Germline trimming cut 2 bases from V and 5 bases from J; bases unmatched to any gene: 4. Germline lookup yields CDR1 SGHTA and CDR2 FQGTGA. The CDR3 sequence is CASSLGTGSHEQYF. In nucleotides, the CDR3 is TGTGCCAGCAGCTTAGGGACAGGGTCTCACGAGCAGTACTTC.

This clonotype turned up a few times. This chain joins TRBV29-1 and TRBJ2-1; no reliable D call. The germline V gene has CDR1 SQVTM and CDR2 ANQGSEA. The V and J ends lost 5 bases and 6 bases respectively, with 17 bases between them. This CDR3 comprises 14 residues. The CDR3 DNA reads TGCAGCGTTTGGTACGCCCAGCTCGCCAATGAGCAGTTCTTC. Its translation: CSVWYAQLANEQFF.

This chain joins TRBV30 and TRBJ1-5, with D possibly matching TRBD1 (5 bases). CDR3 size: 13 residues. The germline V gene has CDR1 GTSNPN and CDR2 SVGIG (reference sequence). Trimming took 0 bases from V and 2 from J, leaving 5 bases between them. The CDR3 spells CAWSVGGNQPQHF. CDR3 DNA: TGTGCCTGGAGTGTGGGGGGCAATCAGCCCCAGCATTTT.